This TCR beta chain was documented in a study of beta chain features in type 1 diabetes. Looked up from germline, CDR1 is GTSNPN and CDR2 is SVGIG (reference sequence). The CDR3 loop spans 14 amino acids. With 8 bases clipped from V and 4 bases from J, the junction kept 13 bases outside the gene matches. This clone was observed a handful of times. The sequenced template was cDNA made from the entire isolated RNA. The method was immunoSEQ multiplex PCR; TCRdb's version includes in-frame clones alone and lacks a portion of them. The repertoire holds about 320,000 clones, with 14% as singletons. Specimen: central memory CD4+ T cells from blood. This TCR was recovered from a man aged 25-40 years in good health. V is TRBV30 and J is TRBJ1-1; 7 nucleotides line up with TRBD1. The CDR3 loop is CASSTRQGSTEAFF. DNA of the CDR3: TGTGCCAGCAGCACAAGACAGGGATCCACTGAAGCTTTCTTT. Combining the CDR3 with reference TRBV30 and TRBJ1-1 gives the whole variable domain SQTIHQWPATLVQPVGSPLSLECTVEGTSNPNLYWYRQAAGRGLQLLFYSVGIGQISSEVPQNLSASRPQDRQFILSSKKLLLSDSGFYLCASSTRQGSTEAFFGQGTRLTVV.